This passage covers 24 T cell receptor beta chains from one sample sequenced in a study of CD8 T cells in Susac syndrome (dated by TCRdb to between 2018 and 2020). The method was the immunoSEQ multiplex PCR assay. RNA was extracted using the RNeasy kit, and roughly 0.45 to 1 microgram was reverse transcribed with random hexamers. Using fastp at Q25 and MiXCR, TCRdb reprocessed the public reads and kept productive beta chains. Merged by CDR3 protein, the rows form single entries marked with the most common genes and DNA. Here the sample has about 150,000 distinct CDR3 sequences; about 91% occur a single time. The top ten constitute 0.08% of the sample. Sample: CD4+ T cells from PBMCs. The receptor set was obtained from a human donor in good health.

The chain carries TRBV20-1 and TRBJ2-7; 10 nucleotides line up with TRBD2. This CDR3 has 16 residues. Unmatched junction bases numbered 13, after V lost 6 bases and J lost 2 bases. Germline CDR1 and CDR2: DFQATT and SNEGSKA (reference sequence). The CDR3 DNA reads as TGCAGTGCCTCCAGCCTAGCGGGAGTAGGGGCCTACGAGCAGTACTTC. Its translation is CSASSLAGVGAYEQYF.

The rearrangement joins TRBV5-4 to TRBJ1-2; D call uncertain. V was trimmed by 5 bases and J by 2 bases, leaving 13 bases between them. This CDR3 has 14 amino acids. Germline V gene lookup returns CDR1 SGHNT and CDR2 YYREEE (reference sequence). In nucleotides, the CDR3 is TGTGCCAGCAGTCAGACGGTCAGCAACTATGGCTACACCTTC. It yields the protein CASSQTVSNYGYTF.

This chain links TRBV20-1 with TRBJ2-3; D might be TRBD1 (5 bases). This CDR3 contains 13 residues. Germline V CDR1 and CDR2: DFQATT, SNEGSKA (reference sequence). Trimming took 3 bases from V and 5 from J, leaving 12 bases between them. CDR3 sequence (DNA): TGCAGTGCTAGCCCCTCAGGGATAGATACGCAGTATTTT. Protein product: CSASPSGIDTQYF.

The genes are TRBV19 and TRBJ1-2, with D perhaps TRBD1 (5 bases). The CDR3 extends over 15 amino acids. V was trimmed by 5 bases and J by 8 bases, leaving 21 bases between them. Germline lookup yields CDR1 LNHDA and CDR2 SQIVND (reference sequence). CDR3 sequence reads: CASSFRDYGTKGYTF. The CDR3 bases are TGTGCCAGTAGTTTCCGGGACTATGGGACTAAGGGCTACACCTTC. The full variable domain, completed using reference TRBV19 and TRBJ1-2, is DGGITQSPKYLFRKEGQNVTLSCEQNLNHDAMYWYRQDPGQGLRLIYYSQIVNDFQKGDIAEGYSVSREKKESFPLTVTSAQKNPTAFYLCASSFRDYGTKGYTFGSGTRLTVV.

The J gene is TRBJ2-2, the V gene TRBV20-1; no clear D. This CDR3 spans 14 amino acids. Trimming left V 1 base short and J 0 bases short, with 6 bases between. Germline V gene sequence: CDR1 DFQATT, CDR2 SNEGSKA (reference sequence). CDR3 coding DNA: TGCAGTGCTAGAGCACGGACGAACACCGGGGAGCTGTTTTTT. Amino acids: CSARARTNTGELFF.

V and J are TRBV5-1 and TRBJ2-2, with 11 bases aligning to TRBD2. The CDR3 length is 16 residues. V shed 6 bases, J shed 1 base, and the junction held 5 bases outside the gene matches. CDR1 SGHRS and CDR2 YFSETQ come from the germline V gene. The CDR3 reads CASTRLAGGNTGELFF. CDR3 DNA sequence: TGCGCCAGCACTCGGCTAGCGGGAGGGAACACCGGGGAGCTGTTTTTT.

The chain combines TRBV19 with TRBJ2-3; 14 positions match TRBD2. This CDR3 comprises 17 residues. CDR1 is LNHDA and CDR2 is SQIVND in the germline V gene (reference sequence). With V trimmed by 5 bases and J by 3 bases, 7 bases remained unmatched. The CDR3 sequence: CASSSRLAGGPTDTQYF. CDR3 nucleotides: TGTGCCAGTAGTTCACGACTAGCGGGAGGGCCGACAGATACGCAGTATTTT.

In its sample, this clonotype was seen a few times. The rearrangement links TRBV7-6 to TRBJ2-7; TRBD2 is a possible D gene (6 bases). CDR3 size: 13 residues. Deletions cut 2 bases from V and 6 bases from J, with 11 bases between. The V gene's germline CDR1 is SGHVS and CDR2 FNYEAQ. The CDR3: CASSLMLGGEQYF. CDR3 coding DNA: TGTGCCAGCAGCTTAATGCTGGGGGGCGAGCAGTACTTC.

The chain uses TRBV9 and TRBJ2-5, with TRBD2 identical over 14 bases. J lost 2 bases, V lost 3 bases, and 3 bases had no gene match. Germline V gives CDR1 SGDLS, CDR2 YYNGEE. There are 16 residues in the CDR3. CDR3 sequence: CASSDRTSGGQETQYF. CDR3 bases: TGTGCCAGCAGCGATCGGACTAGCGGGGGGCAAGAGACCCAGTACTTC.

This rearrangement joins TRBV5-4 to TRBJ1-2; maybe TRBD1 (5 bases). V was pared by 6 bases and J by 5 bases, with 17 bases between. CDR1 is SGHNT, CDR2 YYREEE, per germline (reference sequence). This CDR3 contains 14 residues. The CDR3: CASKSLYGAYGYTF. CDR3 coding DNA: TGTGCCAGCAAGAGTCTATACGGGGCGTATGGCTACACCTTC.

The chain is built from TRBV4-1 and TRBJ2-7, with D maybe TRBD2 (7 bases). Trimming took off 4 bases at V and 4 bases at J, with 20 bases between the two ends. The germline gives CDR1 MGHRA, CDR2 YSYEKL. This CDR3 has 16 amino acids. The DNA of the CDR3 is TGCGCCAGCAGCCCGGGGCCAGGGGAGGGGTCTTACGAGCAGTACTTC. It translates to CASSPGPGEGSYEQYF.

The gene calls are TRBV15 and TRBJ2-5, with D maybe TRBD1 (6 bases). The V and J ends lost 1 base and 1 base respectively, with 10 bases between them. CDR1 and CDR2 (germline): LNHNV, YYDKDF (reference sequence). The CDR3 contains 15 residues. This chain's CDR3 is CATSRGGRGQETQYF. The CDR3 DNA is TGTGCCACCAGCAGAGGTGGCAGGGGCCAAGAGACCCAGTACTTC.

The chain recombines TRBV9 with TRBJ1-3, with no clear D. The CDR3 sequence is 14 residues long. Per the germline V gene, CDR1 is SGDLS and CDR2 is YYNGEE. Trimming removed 0 bases from V and 4 bases from J, with 8 bases in between. DNA of the CDR3: TGTGCCAGCAGCGTAGGGGCTCTCGGAAACACCATATATTTT. Amino acid sequence: CASSVGALGNTIYF.

The chain has TRBV12-3 or TRBV12-4 and TRBJ1-1; D unclear. V was trimmed by 3 bases and J by 8 bases, leaving 7 bases between them. This CDR3 spans 11 amino acids. Here the CDR3 reads CASSFAGEAFF. Here the CDR3 DNA reads TGTGCCAGCAGTTTTGCGGGCGAAGCTTTCTTT.

V and J are TRBV19 and TRBJ2-2; 8 bases fit TRBD2. The CDR3 covers 15 residues. Per germline, CDR1 LNHDA and CDR2 SQIVND (reference sequence). The V gene end was trimmed by 5 bases and the J gene end by 5 bases; junction bases not matched to a gene: 7. In nucleotides, the CDR3 is TGTGCCAGTAGTGGGGGGCGCGGGAGGACCGGGGAGCTGTTTTTT. The encoded protein is CASSGGRGRTGELFF. Full variable domain (rest looked up from reference TRBV19 and TRBJ2-2): DGGITQSPKYLFRKEGQNVTLSCEQNLNHDAMYWYRQDPGQGLRLIYYSQIVNDFQKGDIAEGYSVSREKKESFPLTVTSAQKNPTAFYLCASSGGRGRTGELFFGEGSRLTVL.

This clonotype was seen a single time. This chain links TRBV7-2 with TRBJ2-3; D unclear. This CDR3 comprises 15 residues. V lost 5 bases to trimming and J lost 2 bases, with 14 bases between them. CDR1 is SGHTA, CDR2 FQGNSA, per germline. The CDR3 protein is CASSPRTGFTDTQYF. CDR3 in DNA: TGTGCCAGCAGCCCCCGGACCGGTTTCACAGATACGCAGTATTTT.

This chain joins TRBV2 and TRBJ1-6; 7 bases are shared with TRBD1. CDR1 SNHLY and CDR2 FYNNEI come from the germline V gene. The CDR3 covers 14 residues. Germline trimming cut 8 bases from V and 12 bases from J; bases unmatched to any gene: 13. The CDR3 DNA sequence: TGTGCCAGCCGACAGGGACCTAATTTTGGACCCCTCCACTTT. Translating gives CASRQGPNFGPLHF.

The chain is built from TRBV20-1 and TRBJ2-2; D remains ambiguous. The CDR3 contains 12 residues. The ends were cut back, 2 bases at V and 5 bases at J, with 6 bases in the middle. Germline CDR1 reads DFQATT; CDR2 reads SNEGSKA (reference sequence). The CDR3 DNA sequence: TGCAGTGCTAGAATGGGGACCGGGGAGCTGTTTTTT. Its protein is CSARMGTGELFF.

V gene TRBV30 combines with J gene TRBJ1-6; D unresolved. Trimming took off 5 bases at V and 8 bases at J, with 7 bases between the two ends. The germline V gene encodes CDR1 GTSNPN and CDR2 SVGIG (reference sequence). The CDR3 consists of 11 residues. CDR3 bases: TGTGCCTGGGCTAAGGATTCACCCCTCCACTTT. It yields the protein CAWAKDSPLHF.

The rearrangement uses TRBV5-6 and TRBJ2-4; 8 bases are a match to TRBD1. From germline, CDR1 is SGHDT and CDR2 YYEEEE. V lost 4 bases and J lost 3; bases outside the gene matches: 6. This CDR3 contains 15 residues. The CDR3 here is CASSLQGGNKNIQYF. In DNA, the CDR3 is TGTGCCAGCAGCCTACAGGGGGGTAACAAAAACATTCAGTACTTC.

The V and J genes are TRBV7-9 and TRBJ1-1, with TRBD1 as a possible D gene (5 bases). Germline CDR1 and CDR2: SEHNR and FQNEAQ (reference sequence). V lost 4 bases, J lost 10 bases, and 16 bases lay in between. The CDR3 loop spans 13 amino acids. CDR3 sequence reads: CASSSYRDSGAFF. CDR3 bases: TGTGCCAGCAGCTCTTACCGGGACTCAGGAGCTTTCTTT.

This rearrangement joins TRBV2 to TRBJ2-6; possibly TRBD1 for D (6 bases). V lost 7 bases, J lost 0 bases, and 13 bases lay in between. This CDR3 is built from 16 residues. Germline V CDR1 and CDR2: SNHLY, FYNNEI. The CDR3 loop reads CASTRTANSGANVLTF. CDR3 DNA: TGTGCCAGCACACGGACAGCAAACTCTGGGGCCAACGTCCTGACTTTC. The whole variable domain, remainder taken from reference TRBV2 and TRBJ2-6, is EPEVTQTPSHQVTQMGQEVILRCVPISNHLYFYWYRQILGQKVEFLVSFYNNEISEKSEIFDDQFSVERPDGSNFTLKIRSTKLEDSAMYFCASTRTANSGANVLTFGAGSRLTVL.

The CDR3 DNA reads as TGCAGCGTTGTTCCAGGGATAAGCACTGAAGCTTTCTTT. Its protein product is CSVVPGISTEAFF. The genes are TRBV29-1 and TRBJ1-1; D might be TRBD1 (5 bases). Deletions cut 4 bases from V and 4 bases from J, with 13 bases between. The CDR3 sequence is 13 residues long. Germline values: CDR1 SQVTM, CDR2 ANQGSEA.

The chain is built from TRBV12-3 or TRBV12-4 and TRBJ2-2; 9 bases are shared with TRBD2. V shed 7 bases and J 7 bases; nucleotides not matched to a gene: 4. The CDR3 has 13 residues. CDR3 bases: TGTGCCAGCACCGGACTAGCGTTCGGGGAGCTGTTTTTT. This encodes CASTGLAFGELFF.